This T cell receptor beta chain was captured in a study of T cell responses to AZD1222 COVID-19 vaccine. General study results and limits: Breadth and depth of Spike-specific TCRs rose after two AZD1222 doses. Regions left unmutated in variants are reportedly the target of nearly half of spike-specific TCRs.

Germline trimming cut 5 bases from V and 0 bases from J; bases unmatched to any gene: 5. CDR3 size: 15 residues. The germline V gene encodes CDR1 MNHEY and CDR2 SMNVEV (reference sequence). Libraries were prepared by immunoSEQ multiplex PCR; TCRdb keeps only in-frame clonotypes and omits some of them. This sample has tens of thousands of clones, with 90% to 95% found just once. With respect to this clone: What it recognizes is unknown.

The receptor's source is an adult in good health. The sample here was peripheral blood, taken on day 0 of MenACWY control vaccination. This sequence joins TRBV27 and TRBJ2-3, with TRBD2 matching 7 bases. The chain's CDR3 is CASSPQAGSTDTQYF. CDR3 in DNA: TGTGCCAGCAGTCCCCAAGCGGGGAGCACAGATACGCAGTATTTT.